Below, 31 T cell receptor beta chains from the same sample are listed, as sequenced in a study of neurological immune-mediated disorders. One entry per CDR3 protein, called by TCRdb with MiXCR from the 5' RACE reads. The profile shows roughly 50,000 distinct CDR3 sequences, 3.5% to 5.5% of them singletons. The sequenced sample consisted of PBMCs. The receptor set was obtained from a woman aged 60-75 years with multiple sclerosis.

Only a few counts were recorded for this clonotype. The J gene is TRBJ2-1, the V gene TRBV2; 11 bases map to TRBD2. Germline lookup yields CDR1 SNHLY and CDR2 FYNNEI. Germline trimming cut 5 bases from V and 5 bases from J; bases unmatched to any gene: 2. CDR3 length equals 14 residues. The DNA for the CDR3 is TGTGCCAGCAGTACTAGCGGGGGAAACAATGAGCAGTTCTTC. It yields the protein CASSTSGGNNEQFF.

This clonotype was found many times. This chain uses TRBV20-1 with TRBJ1-2; TRBD1 matches 7 bases. From germline, CDR1 is DFQATT and CDR2 SNEGSKA (reference sequence). Unmatched junction bases numbered 1, after V lost 3 bases and J lost 3 bases. The length of the CDR3 is 12 residues. CDR3 coding DNA: TGCAGTGCTAGCCAGGGGGACTATGGCTACACCTTC. It yields the protein CSASQGDYGYTF.

V gene TRBV10-3 combines with J gene TRBJ1-5, with TRBD1 identical over 7 bases. The germline CDR1 and CDR2 sequences are ENHRY and SYGVKD. CDR3 length: 14 residues. V trimming: 6 bases; J trimming: 7 bases; junction bases outside the gene matches: 9. As DNA, the CDR3 is TGTGCCATCAGGAGTGCAGGGGGAGAGCAGCCCCAGCATTTT. This codes for CAIRSAGGEQPQHF.

This clonotype was observed at least ten times. This chain connects TRBV7-6 to TRBJ1-1; no definite D call. V lost 5 bases and J 5 bases, leaving 9 bases between the germline ends. CDR1 and CDR2 (germline): SGHVS, FNYEAQ. The CDR3 has 12 amino acids. DNA for the CDR3: TGTGCCAGCAGCGCAGCGGGGACTGAAGCTTTCTTT. It specifies CASSAAGTEAFF.

This clonotype was seen many times. CDR3 loop: CAITPDNYGYTF. In nucleotides, the CDR3 is TGTGCCATCACGCCGGACAACTATGGCTACACCTTC. The chain carries TRBV10-3 and TRBJ1-2; no reliable D call. The CDR3 is made up of 12 amino acids. Between the trimmed V and J ends, which lost 7 bases and 2 bases, there was a span of 8 bases. Germline CDR1 reads ENHRY; CDR2 reads SYGVKD.

This clonotype was seen many times. The chain combines TRBV30 with TRBJ2-3, with D tentatively TRBD2 (6 bases). Germline lookup yields CDR1 GTSNPN and CDR2 SVGIG (reference sequence). The CDR3 length is 13 residues. Trimming left V 8 bases short and J 2 bases short, with 14 bases between. The CDR3 is CAGRAGYTDTQYF. DNA for the CDR3: TGTGCCGGCCGGGCGGGATACACAGATACGCAGTATTTT.

Many counts were recorded for this clonotype. The genes are TRBV29-1 and TRBJ2-7, with 8 positions matching TRBD1. The J segment lost 4 bases and the V segment lost 7 bases, leaving 3 bases of the junction unmatched. Germline CDR1 SQVTM, CDR2 ANQGSEA. The CDR3 length is 11 residues. CDR3 nucleotides: TGCAGCGCTGGACAGGGTTACGAGCAGTACTTC. Translated: CSAGQGYEQYF.

This clonotype has more than one count but fewer than ten. The chain links TRBV7-2 to TRBJ2-1; D is unclear. Germline values: CDR1 SGHTA, CDR2 FQGNSA. V lost 1 base and J lost 7, with 20 bases in between. This CDR3 is 17 amino acids long. CDR3 loop: CASSLGQTPGPSNEQFF. The CDR3 coding sequence is TGTGCCAGCAGCTTAGGCCAGACCCCCGGGCCTAGTAATGAGCAGTTCTTC.

This clonotype was observed many times. V gene TRBV20-1 combines with J gene TRBJ1-1, with 7 nucleotides matching TRBD1. The germline CDR1 and CDR2 sequences are DFQATT and SNEGSKA (reference sequence). Trimming cost V 6 bases and J 1 base; bases outside gene matches: 20. There are 18 residues in the CDR3. The CDR3 sequence: CSADSWRGQGWRNTEAFF. In DNA, the CDR3 is TGCAGTGCCGACAGTTGGAGGGGGCAAGGATGGAGGAACACTGAAGCTTTCTTT.

Only a few counts were recorded for this clonotype. The gene calls are TRBV9 and TRBJ1-1; 9 bases agree with TRBD1. CDR1 is SGDLS, CDR2 YYNGEE, per germline. This CDR3 has 17 amino acids. V trimming: 4 bases; J trimming: 3 bases; junction bases outside the gene matches: 13. CDR3 nucleotide sequence: TGTGCCAGCAGCTTCTCCGACAGGGGGGTAGGGGACACTGAAGCTTTCTTT. This translates into CASSFSDRGVGDTEAFF.

The chain employs TRBV10-2 and TRBJ1-4; D remains unclear. The CDR3 totals 14 residues. V dropped 6 bases and J dropped 8 bases, with 16 bases sitting between them. In germline, CDR1 is WSHSY, CDR2 SAAADI. The CDR3 spells CASSLAGATEKLFF. In nucleotides, the CDR3 is TGCGCCAGCAGCCTAGCCGGAGCCACCGAAAAACTGTTTTTT.

This clonotype was recorded at least ten times. This chain links TRBV20-1 with TRBJ2-3, with D uncertain. This CDR3 comprises 14 residues. Germline V lookup: CDR1 DFQATT, CDR2 SNEGSKA (reference sequence). The V and J ends lost 1 base and 3 bases respectively, with 11 bases between them. The CDR3: CSARVWQTTDTQYF. As DNA, the CDR3 is TGCAGTGCTAGAGTCTGGCAGACGACAGATACGCAGTATTTT.

This clonotype was counted between two and nine times. The gene calls are TRBV7-2 and TRBJ2-3, with D possibly called TRBD1 or TRBD2 (6 bases each). Germline values: CDR1 SGHTA, CDR2 FQGNSA. This CDR3 has 14 residues. V gave up 8 bases and J gave up 1 base, with 13 bases separating them. The CDR3: CASLRGAGTDTQYF. CDR3 bases: TGTGCCAGCTTGAGGGGGGCCGGCACAGATACGCAGTATTTT.

This clonotype occurred many times. The rearrangement uses TRBV7-2 and TRBJ2-3; D is unclear. The CDR3 runs 12 residues. Deletions cut 5 bases from V and 5 bases from J, with 8 bases between. CDR1 SGHTA and CDR2 FQGNSA come from the germline V gene. CDR3 sequence: CASSPGQDTQYF. CDR3 sequence (DNA): TGTGCCAGCAGCCCCGGTCAAGATACGCAGTATTTT.

The chain is built from TRBV6-6 and TRBJ2-3, with 7 nucleotides matching TRBD2. Germline CDR1 MNHNY, CDR2 SVGAGI (reference sequence). The CDR3 covers 15 residues. V shed 0 bases and J 5 bases; nucleotides not matched to a gene: 5. CDR3 loop: CASSYSAGRGDTQYF. The CDR3 DNA is TGTGCCAGCAGTTACTCGGCAGGGAGGGGAGATACGCAGTATTTT.

This clonotype was seen many times. This rearrangement joins TRBV6-5 to TRBJ2-5; a possible D gene is TRBD2 (6 bases). Germline CDR1 MNHEY, CDR2 SVGAGI. V gave up 0 bases and J gave up 5 bases, with 16 bases separating them. The CDR3 length is 16 residues. DNA of the CDR3: TGTGCCAGCAGTTACTCCGGGGTGGGAGGAATGGAGACCCAGTACTTC. Residues: CASSYSGVGGMETQYF.

The chain carries TRBV12-3 or TRBV12-4 and TRBJ1-1; D is unresolved. The V end lost 6 bases, the J end lost 6 bases, and 17 bases lay between the germline ends. The CDR3 sequence is 14 residues long. The CDR3 bases are TGTGCCAGCAGCCCGGACGGTACGGGCGCTGAAGCTTTCTTT. The encoded protein is CASSPDGTGAEAFF.

This clonotype was observed many times. The chain links TRBV29-1 to TRBJ2-3, with D uncertain. Germline V gives CDR1 SQVTM, CDR2 ANQGSEA. There are 15 residues in the CDR3. V lost 0 bases to trimming and J lost 9 bases, with 19 bases between them. The CDR3 nucleotides read TGCAGCGTTGAAGATCGGGCCGGCCCTACTGAGACGCAGTATTTT. The encoded protein is CSVEDRAGPTETQYF.

This clonotype showed up many times. The chain employs TRBV29-1 and TRBJ2-1; 8 bases are shared with TRBD2. Trimming took 4 bases from V and 3 from J; bases not matched to a gene: 2. CDR3 length: 13 residues. Germline-derived CDR1 and CDR2 are SQVTM and ANQGSEA. For the CDR3, the DNA is TGCAGCGTTGGGGCGGGGGGCTACAATGAGCAGTTCTTC. Translated, it gives CSVGAGGYNEQFF.

This clonotype was seen a few times. The junction and the germline gene differ at one end; a read error may be behind it. The chain uses TRBV10-3 and TRBJ1-6; TRBD1 might be the D (5 bases). The CDR3 is made up of 15 amino acids. Germline-derived CDR1 and CDR2 are ENHRY and SYGVKD. CDR3 sequence: CAISEWGVRNSPLHF. The CDR3 DNA reads as TGTGCCATCAGTGAGTGGGGGGTCCGTAATTCACCCCTACACTTT.

The chain is built from TRBV6-2 or TRBV6-3 and TRBJ2-2; D possibly matches TRBD1 or TRBD2 (6 bases each). With 5 bases removed from V and 0 bases from J, the gap between germline ends came to 19 bases. The CDR3 loop spans 18 amino acids. In germline, CDR1 is MNHEY, CDR2 SVGEGT. In DNA, the CDR3 is TGTGCCAGCAGTCAGCCCTCCGCGGGACACCCGAACACCGGGGAGCTGTTTTTT. This sequence encodes CASSQPSAGHPNTGELFF.

The table lists this clonotype with a few counts. In DNA, the CDR3 is TGTGCCAGCAGCCAAGACTTAGCAGGGGCCGATACGCAGTATTTT. Translating gives CASSQDLAGADTQYF. The chain is built from TRBV3-1 and TRBJ2-3; maybe TRBD1 (6 bases). CDR1 is LGHDT and CDR2 is YNNKEL in the germline V gene (reference sequence). V lost 0 bases and J lost 6, with 13 bases in between. This CDR3 contains 15 residues.

The rearrangement uses TRBV7-2 and TRBJ2-5; 9 nucleotides line up with TRBD1. Germline CDR1 is SGHTA and CDR2 is FQGNSA. Trimming at V came to 5 bases and at J to 5 bases, leaving 6 bases not matched to a gene. The CDR3 covers 14 residues. The CDR3 reads CASSKGQGQETQYF. The CDR3, as DNA: TGTGCCAGCAGCAAGGGACAGGGCCAGGAGACCCAGTACTTC.

This CDR3 reads CSARGLSSRSYEQYF. Written as DNA, the CDR3 is TGCAGTGCTAGAGGATTGTCATCTCGCTCCTACGAGCAGTACTTC. The chain has TRBV20-1 and TRBJ2-7; D is unresolved. V lost 1 base and J lost 0, with 13 bases in between. The CDR3 is 15 amino acids. The germline V gene has CDR1 DFQATT and CDR2 SNEGSKA (reference sequence).

This clonotype was found many times. This chain joins TRBV5-1 and TRBJ2-7, with D unclear. Germline assignment: CDR1 SGHRS and CDR2 YFSETQ. V lost 0 bases and J 3 bases, leaving 13 bases between the germline ends. This CDR3 is 15 amino acids long. The CDR3 DNA sequence: TGCGCCAGCAGCTTGGCGGTCGAGGTAATCTACGAGCAGTACTTC. As protein: CASSLAVEVIYEQYF.

The chain couples TRBV5-1 to TRBJ2-2; no definite D call. CDR3 length equals 15 residues. Germline V CDR1 and CDR2: SGHRS, YFSETQ. With 4 bases removed from V and 3 bases from J, the gap between germline ends came to 13 bases. CDR3 residues: CASSVGRSHTGELFF. The CDR3 bases are TGCGCCAGCAGCGTCGGCAGGTCTCACACCGGGGAGCTGTTTTTT.

The table lists this clonotype with a few counts. One junction end does not reproduce the germline sequence, and a read error may be involved. The chain couples TRBV5-1 to TRBJ1-4, with D unclear. CDR3 size: 14 residues. Germline V gene data show CDR1 as SGHRS and CDR2 as YFSETQ. CDR3 residues: CASSLLGTNEKLFF. As DNA, the CDR3 is TGCGCCAGCAGCTTGCTCGGTACTAATGAGAAACTGTTTTTT. Full variable domain (missing parts from reference TRBV5-1 and TRBJ1-4): KAGVTQTPRYLIKTRGQQVTLSCSPISGHRSVSWYQQTPGQGLQFLFEYFSETQRNKGNFPGRFSGRQFSNSRSEMNVSTLELGDSALYLCASSLLGTNEKLFFGSGTQLSVL.

Worth noting for this clonotype: At one boundary the junction diverges from the germline segment, which might be a read error. The rearrangement links TRBV2 to TRBJ1-6; a possible D gene is TRBD1 (6 bases). CDR1 is SNHLY, CDR2 FYNNEI, per germline. The CDR3 is 15 amino acids. CDR3 DNA: TGTGCCAGCCAACTAGGGGGATCCGATAATTCACCCCTCAACTTT. It specifies CASQLGGSDNSPLNF.

This clonotype was observed many times. The chain is built from TRBV9 and TRBJ2-5, with 10 bases lining up with TRBD1. This CDR3 comprises 16 residues. V lost 4 bases to trimming and J lost 5 bases; unmatched junction nucleotides: 11. Germline V gene data show CDR1 as SGDLS and CDR2 as YYNGEE. For the CDR3, the DNA is TGTGCCAGCAGCTCACCCGGGACAGGGGTCATCGAGACCCAGTACTTC. It encodes CASSSPGTGVIETQYF.

This clonotype was counted ten times or more. The chain recombines TRBV5-1 with TRBJ1-2, with a weak D call TRBD1 (5 bases). CDR3 length: 13 amino acids. Per germline, CDR1 SGHRS and CDR2 YFSETQ. Trimming removed 4 bases at V and 4 bases at J, with 11 bases between. The CDR3 nucleotides read TGCGCCAGCAGCATAGGGGCCCGCTATGGCTACACCTTC. It is translated as CASSIGARYGYTF.

This clonotype was counted only a few times. The chain carries TRBV7-3 and TRBJ2-2; 7 positions agree with TRBD1. Germline CDR1 is SGHTA and CDR2 is FQGTGA. V was clipped by 4 bases and J by 1 base; unmatched bases: 6. CDR3 length: 16 residues. The CDR3 sequence: CASSSDRDLNTGELFF. The DNA for the CDR3 is TGTGCCAGCAGCTCAGACAGGGACCTGAACACCGGGGAGCTGTTTTTT.